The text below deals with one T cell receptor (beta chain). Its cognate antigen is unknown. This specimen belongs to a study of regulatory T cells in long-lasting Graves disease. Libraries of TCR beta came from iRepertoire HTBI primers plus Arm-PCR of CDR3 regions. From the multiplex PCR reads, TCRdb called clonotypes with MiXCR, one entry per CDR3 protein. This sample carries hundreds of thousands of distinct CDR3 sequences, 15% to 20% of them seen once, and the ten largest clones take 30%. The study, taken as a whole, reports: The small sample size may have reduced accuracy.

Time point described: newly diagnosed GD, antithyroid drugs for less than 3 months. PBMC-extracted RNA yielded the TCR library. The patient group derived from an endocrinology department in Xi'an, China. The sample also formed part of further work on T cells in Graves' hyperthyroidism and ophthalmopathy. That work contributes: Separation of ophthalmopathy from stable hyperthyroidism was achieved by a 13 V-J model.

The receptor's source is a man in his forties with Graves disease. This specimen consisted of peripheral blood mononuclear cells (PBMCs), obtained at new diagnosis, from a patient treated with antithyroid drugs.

In DNA form, the CDR3 reads TGTGCCAGCAGTGGACAGGGGGCTTGGGAGCAGTACTTC. It is translated as CASSGQGAWEQYF. The chain combines TRBV7-2 with TRBJ2-7; 11 bases are shared with TRBD1. Unmatched junction bases numbered 5, after V lost 6 bases and J lost 7 bases. CDR3 length equals 13 residues. The V gene's germline CDR1 is SGHTA and CDR2 FQGNSA.